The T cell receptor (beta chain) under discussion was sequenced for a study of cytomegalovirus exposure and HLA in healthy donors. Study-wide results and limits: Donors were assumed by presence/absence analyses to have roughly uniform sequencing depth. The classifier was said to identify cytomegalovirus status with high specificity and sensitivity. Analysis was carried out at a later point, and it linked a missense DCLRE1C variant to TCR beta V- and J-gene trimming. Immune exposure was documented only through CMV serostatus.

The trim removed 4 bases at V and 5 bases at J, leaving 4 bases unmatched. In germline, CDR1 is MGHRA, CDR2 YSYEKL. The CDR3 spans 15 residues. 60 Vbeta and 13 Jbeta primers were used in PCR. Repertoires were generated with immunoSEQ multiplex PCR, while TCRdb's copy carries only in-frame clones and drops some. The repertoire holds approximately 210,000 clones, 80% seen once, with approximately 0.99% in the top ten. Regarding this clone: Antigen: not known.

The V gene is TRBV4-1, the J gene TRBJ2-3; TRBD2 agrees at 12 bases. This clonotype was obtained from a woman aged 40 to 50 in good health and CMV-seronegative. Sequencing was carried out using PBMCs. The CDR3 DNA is TGCGCCAGCAGCCCCCTAGCGGGAGGGGTAGATACGCAGTATTTT. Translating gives CASSPLAGGVDTQYF.